These 24 T cell receptor beta chains were sequenced from one sample in a study of beta chain features in type 1 diabetes. Reverse transcription of all isolated RNA meant that expressed TCRB transcripts were sequenced. Sequenced by immunoSEQ multiplex PCR; TCRdb stores in-frame clones only, minus some. Of 330,000 or so clones in the sample, 11% to 15% are singletons; the top ten hold roughly 6.7%. The sequenced sample consisted of central memory CD4+ T cells from blood. These receptors originate from a man between 25 and 39 years old in good health.

The chain recombines TRBV5-1 with TRBJ2-7; the D gene is possibly TRBD1 (6 bases). Germline V gene lookup returns CDR1 SGHRS and CDR2 YFSETQ. The CDR3 loop spans 15 amino acids. V was clipped by 0 bases and J by 3 bases, with 13 bases between them. In DNA, the CDR3 is TGCGCCAGCAGCTTGGGTACAGGGATTCGCTACGAGCAGTACTTC. Translating gives CASSLGTGIRYEQYF.

This chain uses TRBV28 with TRBJ1-2, with a possible D match to TRBD1 (5 bases). CDR1 is MDHEN and CDR2 is SYDVKM in the germline V gene. This CDR3 comprises 15 residues. Trimming cost V 10 bases and J 0 bases, with 18 bases left between them. Here the CDR3 reads CATRVGTRANYGYTF. CDR3 DNA: TGTGCCACCAGGGTGGGAACGCGAGCTAACTATGGCTACACCTTC.

The chain uses TRBV5-1 and TRBJ2-1; 7 bases map to TRBD1. With 3 bases clipped from V and 5 bases from J, the junction kept 11 bases outside the gene matches. From germline, CDR1 is SGHRS and CDR2 YFSETQ. The CDR3 length is 16 residues. This chain's CDR3 is CASSSLRNQGDNEQFF. The DNA for the CDR3 is TGCGCCAGCAGCTCCCTCCGGAACCAGGGGGACAATGAGCAGTTCTTC.

This clone showed up just a few times. This sequence joins TRBV6-6 and TRBJ1-2, with D tentatively TRBD1 (5 bases). The V end was cut by 8 bases, the J end by 4 bases, with 8 bases between. The CDR3 is 11 amino acids. CDR1 and CDR2 (germline): MNHNY, SVGAGI (reference sequence). The CDR3 reads CASQGGYGYTF. The CDR3, as DNA: TGTGCCAGCCAGGGCGGCTATGGCTACACCTTC.

The chain carries TRBV5-1 and TRBJ2-6; 7 bases agree with TRBD1. V lost 4 bases, J lost 2 bases, and 6 bases stayed unmatched. CDR1 and CDR2 from the germline V gene are SGHRS and YFSETQ. The CDR3 contains 16 residues. CDR3 region: CASSPRTGAGANVLTF. DNA for the CDR3: TGCGCCAGCAGCCCCCGGACAGGTGCTGGGGCCAACGTCCTGACTTTC.

Only a few counts were recorded for this clone. The genes are TRBV27 and TRBJ2-5; the D is unclear. Germline CDR1 MNHEY, CDR2 SMNVEV (reference sequence). This CDR3 is built from 13 residues. Trimming cost V 2 bases and J 3 bases, with 7 bases left between them. The CDR3 spells CASSLVNKETQYF. CDR3 sequence (DNA): TGTGCCAGCAGTTTAGTAAACAAAGAGACCCAGTACTTC.

This clone has a handful of counts. A read error is possible here, since a much larger clone lies one base away. V gene TRBV7-7 combines with J gene TRBJ1-5; D not resolved. In germline, CDR1 is SSHAT, CDR2 FNYEAQ (reference sequence). Deletions cut 7 bases from V and 5 bases from J, with 0 bases between. This CDR3 contains 9 residues. CDR3 sequence reads: CASNQPQHF. The CDR3 DNA reads as TGTGCCAGCAATCAGCCCCAGCATTTT.

The rearrangement links TRBV14 to TRBJ1-2; 8 bases are a match to TRBD1. Germline CDR1 SGHDN, CDR2 FVKESK. Trimming at V came to 3 bases and at J to 2 bases, leaving 11 bases not matched to a gene. CDR3 length: 17 residues. The DNA of the CDR3 is TGTGCCAGCAGCCAGCTGGGGACAGGAAGCCGAAACTATGGCTACACCTTC. This sequence encodes CASSQLGTGSRNYGYTF. Supplemented by reference TRBV14 and TRBJ1-2, the full variable domain reads EAGVTQFPSHSVIEKGQTVTLRCDPISGHDNLYWYRRVMGKEIKFLLHFVKESKQDESGMPNNRFLAERTGGTYSTLKVQPAELEDSGVYFCASSQLGTGSRNYGYTFGSGTRLTVV.

The sample holds a few counts of this clone. The genes are TRBV29-1 and TRBJ2-5; 8 nucleotides match TRBD1. Germline lookup yields CDR1 SQVTM and CDR2 ANQGSEA. The J segment lost 4 bases and the V segment lost 1 base, leaving 8 bases of the junction unmatched. The length of the CDR3 is 15 residues. The CDR3 protein is CSVEGSVTGVETQYF. As DNA, the CDR3 is TGCAGCGTTGAAGGTTCCGTGACAGGGGTAGAGACCCAGTACTTC.

Ten or more counts support this clone. The V gene is TRBV7-9, the J gene TRBJ1-2, with a tentative D call TRBD1 (6 bases). The ends were cut back, 6 bases at V and 6 bases at J, with 14 bases in the middle. CDR1 SEHNR and CDR2 FQNEAQ come from the germline V gene (reference sequence). CDR3 length: 13 amino acids. The CDR3 DNA sequence: TGTGCCAGCAGACAGGGTCTCATGGATGGCTACACCTTC. This encodes CASRQGLMDGYTF.

The J gene is TRBJ2-1, the V gene TRBV5-1, with 9 bases fitting TRBD2. V shed 4 bases, J shed 0 bases, and the junction held 8 bases outside the gene matches. This CDR3 has 17 residues. Germline assignment: CDR1 SGHRS and CDR2 YFSETQ. In DNA, the CDR3 is TGCGCCAGCAGCCCCATAGCGGGGGTTCGCTCCTACAATGAGCAGTTCTTC. Translating it yields CASSPIAGVRSYNEQFF.

In its sample, this clone was seen a few times. The V gene is TRBV29-1, the J gene TRBJ2-2; D may match TRBD1 or TRBD2 (5 bases each). Germline CDR1 is SQVTM and CDR2 is ANQGSEA. CDR3 length: 14 amino acids. Trimming left V 0 bases short and J 6 bases short, with 11 bases between. CDR3 protein: CSVEDPRGAGELFF. In DNA form, the CDR3 reads TGCAGCGTTGAAGATCCGAGAGGGGCCGGGGAGCTGTTTTTT.

This clone was seen at least ten times. The same CDR3 also results from other DNA sequences found in this sample. The V and J genes are TRBV25-1 and TRBJ1-1; TRBD1 matches 7 bases. CDR1 is MGHDK, CDR2 SYGVNS, per germline. The J segment lost 3 bases and the V segment lost 3 bases, leaving 7 bases of the junction unmatched. The CDR3 is 15 amino acids. For the CDR3, the DNA is TGTGCCAGCAGTGACCCCGCAGGGGGGGACACTGAAGCTTTCTTT. Translation gives CASSDPAGGDTEAFF.

This clone turned up a few times. The chain carries TRBV7-2 and TRBJ2-3; D gene unclear. The CDR3 is 15 amino acids. V was pared by 3 bases and J by 8 bases, with 18 bases between. CDR1 and CDR2 (germline): SGHTA, FQGNSA. The CDR3 nucleotides are TGTGCCAGCAGCTTTAGGGCTTCCCCCGATGGTACGCAGTATTTT. This encodes CASSFRASPDGTQYF.

This clone has just a few counts. The V and J genes are TRBV7-2 and TRBJ1-2; D perhaps matches TRBD1 (5 bases). The V gene lost 6 bases and the J gene lost 4 bases, with 15 bases spanning the gap. Per the germline V gene, CDR1 is SGHTA and CDR2 is FQGNSA. This CDR3 region has 14 residues. The CDR3 DNA reads TGTGCCAGCAGTAGTGGGGTTGGGGGCTATGGCTACACCTTC. It specifies CASSSGVGGYGYTF.

This clone has more than one count but fewer than ten. The rearrangement uses TRBV6-1 and TRBJ1-3; the D is unclear. Germline V gene sequence: CDR1 MNHNS, CDR2 SASEGT. Trimming took 7 bases from V and 0 from J, leaving 13 bases between them. The CDR3 has 15 residues. CDR3 nucleotide sequence: TGTGCCAGCACCAGAGGCTGGAGCTCTGGAAACACCATATATTTT. Translation: CASTRGWSSGNTIYF.

Details on this clone: Other DNA sequences in this sample translate to the same CDR3. The chain combines TRBV7-8 with TRBJ2-3; no reliable D call. The CDR3 extends over 12 amino acids. Trimming removed 5 bases at V and 2 bases at J, with 5 bases between. Germline V lookup: CDR1 SGHVS, CDR2 FQNEAQ. CDR3: CASSLSTDTQYF. For the CDR3, the DNA is TGTGCCAGCAGCCTTTCCACAGATACGCAGTATTTT.

This clone was observed a handful of times. The V gene is TRBV27, the J gene TRBJ2-3; 9 bases line up with TRBD1. The CDR3 runs 16 residues. V shed 8 bases and J 3 bases; nucleotides not matched to a gene: 12. CDR1 and CDR2 from the germline V gene are MNHEY and SMNVEV (reference sequence). Written as DNA, the CDR3 is TGTGCCAGCGCTTCCTTCGGGACAGGGAGAACAGATACGCAGTATTTT. Residues: CASASFGTGRTDTQYF.

V and J are TRBV6-5 and TRBJ2-3, with D possibly called TRBD1 or TRBD2 (6 bases each). Trimming pared 2 bases from V and 3 bases from J, leaving 12 bases between. This CDR3 spans 15 amino acids. Per the germline V gene, CDR1 is MNHEY and CDR2 is SVGAGI. Written as DNA, the CDR3 is TGTGCCAGCAGTTACGGGGGGCGGTGGACAGATACGCAGTATTTT. Protein: CASSYGGRWTDTQYF.

With respect to this clone: One junction end disagrees with the germline gene, perhaps due to a read error. The chain combines TRBV5-1 with TRBJ2-4, with D unresolved. Germline V gene data show CDR1 as SGHRS and CDR2 as YFSETQ. The CDR3 totals 10 residues. The CDR3 bases are TGTGCCAGCAGCAAAAACATTCAGTACTTC. Translation: CASSKNIQYF.

This clone showed up just a few times. This chain joins TRBV6-6 and TRBJ2-7, with TRBD2 as a possible D gene (6 bases). Trimming stripped 7 bases from V and 3 bases from J, with 19 bases between. The CDR3 loop spans 15 amino acids. Germline V gives CDR1 MNHNY, CDR2 SVGAGI (reference sequence). The CDR3 nucleotides read TGTGCCAGCACTCCGGGTAGCGGATACGTCTACGAGCAGTACGTC. Translating it yields CASTPGSGYVYEQYV.

This clone was observed a handful of times. This chain links TRBV5-1 with TRBJ1-4; TRBD1 aligns across 10 bases. The CDR3 runs to 16 residues. V lost 4 bases to trimming and J lost 5 bases; unmatched junction nucleotides: 8. The V gene's germline CDR1 is SGHRS and CDR2 YFSETQ. The chain's CDR3 is CASSTYPGQGNEKLFF. The CDR3 DNA reads TGCGCCAGCAGCACCTACCCGGGACAGGGGAATGAAAAACTGTTTTTT.

The V call is TRBV7-8, the J call TRBJ2-7, with TRBD2 matching 8 bases. The junction had 4 bases not matched to a gene; V was cut back by 1 base and J by 2 bases. Looked up from germline, CDR1 is SGHVS and CDR2 is FQNEAQ. The CDR3 has 15 residues. The CDR3 DNA follows: TGTGCCAGCAGCTTAGGGGGTAGCGGGACCTACGAGCAGTACGTC. It translates to CASSLGGSGTYEQYV.

This clone was picked up many times. V and J are TRBV14 and TRBJ2-2, with D unresolved. Germline V lookup: CDR1 SGHDN, CDR2 FVKESK. The ends were cut back, 1 base at V and 4 bases at J, with 7 bases in the middle. This CDR3 contains 14 residues. CDR3 nucleotide sequence: TGTGCCAGCAGCCAAGTGGGTTTCACCGGGGAGCTGTTTTTT. This encodes CASSQVGFTGELFF.